Here is one TCR beta chain with its context. This clone's antigen is unknown. These data are taken from a study of cytomegalovirus exposure and HLA in healthy donors (dated by TCRdb to the late 2010s). For context, the study as a whole: An earlier analysis of about 560 of the donors reported 276 Gb of sequence data and 95 million to 120 million unique TCR beta sequences obtained from about 179 million T cells. HLA typing included class I and class II loci at four-digit resolution. Rather than drawing on any new phenotypic data, the later analysis identified candidate immune exposures from TCR beta sequences and the way those sequences occurred across donors. Every discovery cohort repertoire had been produced on one sequencing platform. The study aimed to test whether cataloging public T cell receptors could reveal signatures of past pathogen exposure. Of the roughly 410 genotyped donors, 70% to 90% were placed in the genetic ancestry cluster associated with self-reported Caucasian donors. Using immunosequencing, the study profiled T cell repertoires from fewer than 700 subjects and related those repertoires to cytomegalovirus serostatus. To predict cytomegalovirus infection status, the study combined high-throughput TCR immunosequencing, statistical association of individual TCRs with disease status, and machine learning. About 5 DR-DQ haplotypes were handled as single units for association and clustering, since linkage in the cohort was strong. An early release that covered 500 to 800 HLA-typed donors contained about 300 gigabases of sequencing data and roughly 84 million unique TCR sequences. Along with the roughly 610-subject first cohort, a separate validation cohort of roughly 110 different subjects was used. Typing coverage differed by locus: A, B, C, DRB1 and DQB1 were typed in roughly 620-630 donors, DQA1 in approximately 520, DPA1 in nearly 610, and DPB1 in around 440. Genome-wide SNP genotypes for about three fifths of the roughly 670 donors were used in a later genetic analysis, which treated that subset as a discovery cohort. Donor age, sex, ethnicity and CMV serostatus were compiled together with the repertoire data. An earlier analysis of roughly 580 of the donors used high-throughput TCR beta sequencing to judge whether each TCR beta V gene segment behaved as functional or pseudogenic. To study patterns of TCR occurrence, a later analysis re-analyzed previously published TCR beta repertoires from around 700 donors and added high-resolution HLA genotyping. Across some 400 genotyped donors of the cohort, an average of approximately 240,000 unique TCR beta nucleotide sequences per donor were sequenced, and roughly 20% of those sequences were non-productive. On the study overall, not on this receptor specifically: In an earlier analysis of 450 to 750 of the donors, most TCR beta V segments appeared in productive rearrangements about 87% or about 30% of the time, broadly matching IMGT annotations. A few of the identified cytomegalovirus-associated TCR beta chains were confirmed in vitro to be specific for cytomegalovirus antigens. In a later analysis, the rate of TCR association differed among HLA loci, with DRB1 alleles having the most associated TCRs and HLA-C alleles having the fewest. Some IMGT-functional V segments, including TRBV6-2 and TRBV6-3, could not be told apart with the 87-base-pair reads, so those segments were excluded. The presence/absence analyses assumed that sequencing depth was roughly uniform across donors, and that assumption may not be true. Because HLA typing was missing for some donors at each locus, association tests included only the typed subset. In a later genetic analysis, a missense DCLRE1C variant was associated with V-gene and J-gene trimming of TCR beta chains, and the association was replicated in an independent cohort. A later analysis found that HLA-associated TCR beta chains were more clonally expanded and had lower generation probabilities than equally common non-associated chains. Most TCR sequences were seen in very few donors, while some public TCRs were found in many individuals. A further reported finding was that TCR beta sequences accurately predicted the HLA-A and HLA-B alleles for most subjects in the first cohort. In a later analysis, most CMV-associated TCR beta chains were found to appear HLA-restricted, with HLA associations seemingly driven largely by CMV exposure. It was suggested by the authors that the approach could potentially be generalized to other disease states and immunological phenotypes. Approximately 18 rarely observed V segments, including chromosome 9 orphons, were excluded from the earlier analysis of several hundred of the donors because counts were too low. In a later analysis, several top co-occurrence clusters were reported to appear linked to parvovirus B19, influenza, CMV and Epstein-Barr virus. When HLA alleles, especially DR and DQ, strongly co-occurred, TCR associations were difficult to assign to individual alleles. This cohort had only TCR beta chains sequenced, and the lack of alpha or paired-chain data limited which features could be detected. The study gave a list of some 150 TCR beta chains associated with cytomegalovirus. The classifier was reported to diagnose cytomegalovirus status with high specificity and sensitivity in both the original cohort and the validation cohort. Immune exposure information for the cohort was limited to CMV serostatus. A group of highly shared sequence variants was considered likely to be a technical artifact of the sequencing pipeline. Specific HLA alleles were associated with 15,000 to 20,000 TCR beta sequences at a false discovery rate of 0.05 in a later analysis. Linkage disequilibrium might explain the correlated functional status among segregating V segments, but an unknown experimental factor could not be ruled out. A later genetic analysis reported fewer N-insertions in productive TCRs among donors in an Asian-associated ancestry cluster than the approximately 670-donor mean.

Including the terminal cysteine and phenylalanine, the CDR3 comprises 14 residues. Here the CDR3 DNA is all that survives: 42 bases in frame from base 1. CDR1 and CDR2 were assigned from the germline V gene (reference sequence) as LNHNV and YYDKDF. V and J are trimmed by 10 bases and 3 bases, and the gene matches miss 8 bases of the junction. The cohort comprised around 690 healthy bone marrow donors. At the time of sampling, all cohort members were nominally healthy, though unrecorded immune exposures were likely present. The donor tested CMV seropositive and was one of the 289 seropositive cohort members. Every donor gave a peripheral blood sample, and the peripheral blood mononuclear cells from that sample were used for TCR beta sequencing. Genomic DNA was extracted from the blood cell samples with the Qiagen DNeasy Blood Extraction Kit. The library came from the immunoSEQ multiplex PCR assay. For the multiplex PCR, a mixture combining 60 forward primers for TCR Vbeta segments and 13 reverse primers for TCR Jbeta segments was used. The CDR3 region of rearranged TCR beta genes was amplified from genomic DNA with a multiplex PCR assay. The Illumina HiSeq System was used to sequence the amplified TCR beta libraries as 87-base-pair reads. Per the source publication's procedure: Across the 700 or so repertoires, a later analysis counted 75 million to 90 million unique TCR beta chains, 9.5 million to 13 million of which were shared by at least two donors. A nearest-neighbor algorithm error-corrected the raw reads and collapsed the reads into unique sequences, merging closely related sequences to remove PCR and sequencing errors. Alignment of CDR3 sequences to IMGT reference sequences was used to assign V, D and J gene segments. Each retained sequence needed at least a six-nucleotide match to both a V gene segment and a J gene segment. Rearrangements were called productive when the CDR3 lacked stop codons and stayed in frame with V and J; all others were non-productive. Following IMGT convention, CDR3 was defined as the stretch from the second conserved V-encoded cysteine to the conserved J-encoded phenylalanine. The earlier analysis of fewer than 750 of the donors excluded sequences that lacked an unambiguous match to a single V gene segment. In an earlier analysis of around 590 of the donors, a V segment was called functional when productive rearrangements were above 56.7%, and segregating when the standard deviation between donors exceeded 5%. To diagnose cytomegalovirus status from the catalog of TCR beta chain sequences, a statistical classification framework was built. A later analysis assigned V and J genes by comparing TCR nucleotide sequences with IMGT/GENE-DB human TR gene sequences. The TCRdist pipeline was used in a later analysis to assign CDR3 sequences and most-parsimonious VDJ recombination scenarios. In a later analysis, each TCR beta chain was defined by its CDR3 amino acid sequence together with its V-gene family, and reads lacking a unique V-gene family were excluded. In a later analysis, 550 to 650 highly shared, low-generation-probability nucleotide sequences were removed to address suspected cross-contamination and a sequencing artifact. A later analysis calculated a clonal expansion index for each public chain from normalized within-repertoire ranks of inferred template counts. Generation probabilities in a later analysis came from a VDJ recombination model fitted to out-of-frame rearrangements, and those results were checked against IGoR. In a later analysis, TCR-TCR, TCR-HLA and TCR-CMV co-occurrence was scored with hypergeometric tests, and a repertoire-size bias correction was applied to TCR pairs. A later analysis estimated false discovery rates by permuting HLA or CMV assignments 20 times. In a later analysis, co-occurring TCRs were grouped using DBSCAN, with TCRdist sequence similarity added in when clustering inside HLA-allele-positive subsets. Co-occurrence clustering excluded repertoires with fewer than 30,000 or more than 120,000 public chains, plus five with anomalous nucleotide sharing. Held by TCRdb, this immuneACCESS table contains in-frame sequences only and omits some clones. Under half of the omission traces to an unresolved V gene where checked; the cause of the rest is unknown. V and J calls and clone size are as listed in that table; D and trimming were resolved from the DNA. The sample's own table lists tens of thousands of clones. The ten top clones hold approximately 2.9% of the sample.

The sequencing input was PBMCs. The V and J segments used are TRBV15 and TRBJ2-3, and TRBD2 matches 9 of the central bases. The TCR originated in a woman between 25 and 40 years old in good health and CMV-seropositive. This receptor carries the CDR3 CASLAGGQTDTQYF. The nucleotides read TGTGCCAGCCTGGCGGGGGGGCAGACAGATACGCAGTATTTT.